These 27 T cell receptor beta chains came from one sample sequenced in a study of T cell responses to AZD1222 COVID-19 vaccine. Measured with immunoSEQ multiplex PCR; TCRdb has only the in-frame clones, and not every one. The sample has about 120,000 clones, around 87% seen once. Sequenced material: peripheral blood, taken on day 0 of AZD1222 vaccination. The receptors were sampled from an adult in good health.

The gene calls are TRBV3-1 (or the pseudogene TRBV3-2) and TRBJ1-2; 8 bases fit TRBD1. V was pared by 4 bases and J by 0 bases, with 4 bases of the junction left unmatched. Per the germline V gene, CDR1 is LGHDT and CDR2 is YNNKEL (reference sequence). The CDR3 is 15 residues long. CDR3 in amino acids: CASSRGQGSNYGYTF. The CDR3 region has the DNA TGTGCCAGCAGCCGAGGACAGGGATCTAACTATGGCTACACCTTC.

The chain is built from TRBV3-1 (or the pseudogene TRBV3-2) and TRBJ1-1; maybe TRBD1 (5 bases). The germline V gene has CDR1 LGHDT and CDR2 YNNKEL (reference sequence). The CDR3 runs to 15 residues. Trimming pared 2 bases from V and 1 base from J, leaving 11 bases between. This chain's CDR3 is CASSQRWGQNTEAFF. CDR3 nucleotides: TGTGCCAGCAGCCAAAGATGGGGCCAGAACACTGAAGCTTTCTTT.

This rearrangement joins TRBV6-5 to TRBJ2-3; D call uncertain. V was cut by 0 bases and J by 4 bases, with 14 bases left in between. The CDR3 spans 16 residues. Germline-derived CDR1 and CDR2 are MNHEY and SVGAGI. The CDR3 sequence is CASSYSGNRLADTQYF. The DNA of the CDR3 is TGTGCCAGCAGTTACTCGGGTAACCGATTGGCAGATACGCAGTATTTT.

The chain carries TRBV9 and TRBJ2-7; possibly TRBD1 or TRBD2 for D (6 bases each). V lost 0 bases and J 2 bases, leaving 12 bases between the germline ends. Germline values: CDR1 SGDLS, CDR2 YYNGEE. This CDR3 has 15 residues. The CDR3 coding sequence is TGTGCCAGCAGCGTAGGGTACGGGGGCCCCTACGAGCAGTACTTC. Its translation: CASSVGYGGPYEQYF.

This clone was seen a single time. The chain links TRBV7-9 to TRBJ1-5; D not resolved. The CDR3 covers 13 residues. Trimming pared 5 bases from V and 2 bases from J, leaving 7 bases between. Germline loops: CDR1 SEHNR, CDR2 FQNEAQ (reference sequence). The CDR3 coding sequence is TGTGCCAGCAGCCCCGGACGCAATCAGCCCCAGCATTTT. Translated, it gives CASSPGRNQPQHF. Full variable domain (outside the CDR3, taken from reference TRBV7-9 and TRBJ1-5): DTGVSQNPRHKITKRGQNVTFRCDPISEHNRLYWYRQTLGQGPEFLTYFQNEAQLEKSRLLSDRFSAERPKGSFSTLEIQRTEQGDSAMYLCASSPGRNQPQHFGDGTRLSIL.

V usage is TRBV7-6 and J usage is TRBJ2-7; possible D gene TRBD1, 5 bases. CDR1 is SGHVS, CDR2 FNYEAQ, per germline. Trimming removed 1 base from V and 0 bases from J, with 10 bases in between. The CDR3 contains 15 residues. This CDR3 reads CASSLGRAGSYEQYF. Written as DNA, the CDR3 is TGTGCCAGCAGCTTAGGCAGGGCAGGCTCCTACGAGCAGTACTTC.

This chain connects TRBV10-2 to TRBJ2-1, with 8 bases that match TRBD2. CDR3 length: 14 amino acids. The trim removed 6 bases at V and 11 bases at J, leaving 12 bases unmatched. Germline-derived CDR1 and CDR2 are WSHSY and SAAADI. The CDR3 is CASRSGGLIIKQFF. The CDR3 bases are TGCGCCAGCAGAAGCGGGGGCCTCATTATTAAGCAGTTCTTC.

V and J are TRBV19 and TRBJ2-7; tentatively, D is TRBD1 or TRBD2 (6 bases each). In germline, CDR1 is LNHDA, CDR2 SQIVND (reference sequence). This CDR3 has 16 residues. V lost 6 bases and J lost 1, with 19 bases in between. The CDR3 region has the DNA TGTGCCAGTAGCCCTGGAGGGGGGTTTCGGTCCTACGAGCAGTACTTC. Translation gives CASSPGGGFRSYEQYF.

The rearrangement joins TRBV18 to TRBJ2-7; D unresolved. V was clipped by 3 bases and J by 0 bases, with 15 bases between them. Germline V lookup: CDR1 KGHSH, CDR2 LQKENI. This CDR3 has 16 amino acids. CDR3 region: CASSPTPQANSYEQYF. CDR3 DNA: TGTGCCAGCTCACCCACCCCGCAGGCTAACTCCTACGAGCAGTACTTC.

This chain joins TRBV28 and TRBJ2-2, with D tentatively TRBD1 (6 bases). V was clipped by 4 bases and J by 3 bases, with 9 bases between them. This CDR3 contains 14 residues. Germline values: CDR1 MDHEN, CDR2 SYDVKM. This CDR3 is CASSWGRDTGELFF. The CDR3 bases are TGTGCCAGCAGTTGGGGGCGAGACACCGGGGAGCTGTTTTTT.

In nucleotides, the CDR3 is TGTGCCAGCAGCCTCGGACAGGGCAACCAAGAGACCCAGTACTTC. Its translation: CASSLGQGNQETQYF. The V call is TRBV7-9, the J call TRBJ2-5; 8 bases map to TRBD1. The ends lost 5 bases at V and 0 bases at J; junction bases unmatched: 5. This CDR3 contains 15 residues. The V gene's germline CDR1 is SEHNR and CDR2 FQNEAQ (reference sequence).

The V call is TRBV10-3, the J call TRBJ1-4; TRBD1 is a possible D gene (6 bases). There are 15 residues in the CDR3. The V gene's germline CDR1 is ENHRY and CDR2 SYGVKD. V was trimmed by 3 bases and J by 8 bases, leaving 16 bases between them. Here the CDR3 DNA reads TGTGCCATCAGTGATTCAGGGGTGGGATCGGAAAAACTGTTTTTT. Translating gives CAISDSGVGSEKLFF.

As DNA, the CDR3 is TGTGCCAGCAGCTTAGCGCGTGGCAGTCGATCCCCCTCTGGGGCCAACGTCCTGACTTTC. Its translation is CASSLARGSRSPSGANVLTF. The J gene is TRBJ2-6, the V gene TRBV7-8; D unclear. Per the germline V gene, CDR1 is SGHVS and CDR2 is FQNEAQ. Between the trimmed V and J ends, which lost 0 bases and 0 bases, there was a span of 18 bases. The CDR3 sequence is 20 residues long.

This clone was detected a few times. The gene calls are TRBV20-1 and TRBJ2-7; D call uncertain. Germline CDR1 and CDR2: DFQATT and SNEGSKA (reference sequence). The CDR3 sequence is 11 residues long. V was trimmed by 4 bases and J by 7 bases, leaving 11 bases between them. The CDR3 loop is CSANSVPEQYF. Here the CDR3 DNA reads TGCAGTGCTAATTCTGTCCCGGAGCAGTACTTC.

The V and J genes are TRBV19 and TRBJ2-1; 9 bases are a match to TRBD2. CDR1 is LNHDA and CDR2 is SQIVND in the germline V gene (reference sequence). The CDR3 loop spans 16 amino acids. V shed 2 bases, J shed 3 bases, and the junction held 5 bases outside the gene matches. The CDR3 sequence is CASSILAGTVYNEQFF. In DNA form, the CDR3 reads TGTGCCAGTAGTATACTAGCGGGGACAGTCTACAATGAGCAGTTCTTC.

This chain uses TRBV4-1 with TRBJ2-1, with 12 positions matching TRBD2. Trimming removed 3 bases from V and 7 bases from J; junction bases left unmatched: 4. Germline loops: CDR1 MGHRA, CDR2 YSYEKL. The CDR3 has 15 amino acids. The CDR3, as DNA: TGCGCCAGCAGCCAGCTAGCGGGGGGGCTGAATGAGCAGTTCTTC. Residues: CASSQLAGGLNEQFF.

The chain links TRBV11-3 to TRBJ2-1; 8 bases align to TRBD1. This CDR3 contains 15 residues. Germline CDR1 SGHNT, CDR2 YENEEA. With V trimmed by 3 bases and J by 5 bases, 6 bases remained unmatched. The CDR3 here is CASSFRGRLDNEQFF. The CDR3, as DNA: TGTGCCAGCAGCTTCAGGGGGCGGCTCGACAATGAGCAGTTCTTC.

CDR3 DNA: TGTGCCAGCAGACCACAGGGGAACCCGAACACTGAAGCTTTCTTT. Its translation: CASRPQGNPNTEAFF. The chain is built from TRBV6-5 and TRBJ1-1; the match to TRBD1 covers 7 bases. This CDR3 spans 15 amino acids. Germline V gene data show CDR1 as MNHEY and CDR2 as SVGAGI. The J segment lost 1 base and the V segment lost 6 bases, leaving 8 bases of the junction unmatched.

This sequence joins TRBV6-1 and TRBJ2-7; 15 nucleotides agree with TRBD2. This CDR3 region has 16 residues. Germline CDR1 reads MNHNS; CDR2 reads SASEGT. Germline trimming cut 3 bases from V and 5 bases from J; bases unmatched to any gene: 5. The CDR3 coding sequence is TGTGCCAGCAGTGACGGACTAGCGGGGGGGCTTCACGAGCAGTACTTC. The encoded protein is CASSDGLAGGLHEQYF.

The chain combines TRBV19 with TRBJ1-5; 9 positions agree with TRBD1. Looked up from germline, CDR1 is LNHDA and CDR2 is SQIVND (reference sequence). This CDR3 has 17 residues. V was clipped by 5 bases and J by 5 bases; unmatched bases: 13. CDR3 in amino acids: CASSSPPGTGLHQPQHF. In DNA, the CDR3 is TGTGCCAGTAGTTCTCCTCCCGGGACAGGGCTGCATCAGCCCCAGCATTTT.

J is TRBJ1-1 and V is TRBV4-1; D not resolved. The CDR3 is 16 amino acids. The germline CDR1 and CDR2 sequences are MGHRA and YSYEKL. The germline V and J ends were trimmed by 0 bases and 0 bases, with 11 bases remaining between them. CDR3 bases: TGCGCCAGCAGCCAAGAAGGGCCAGGCTTGAACACTGAAGCTTTCTTT. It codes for CASSQEGPGLNTEAFF.

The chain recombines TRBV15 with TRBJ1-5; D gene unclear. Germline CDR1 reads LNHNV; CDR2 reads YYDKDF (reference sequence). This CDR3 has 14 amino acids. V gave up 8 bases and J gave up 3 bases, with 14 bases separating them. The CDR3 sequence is CATGPRSLNQPQHF. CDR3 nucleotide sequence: TGTGCCACCGGGCCCAGGAGTCTCAATCAGCCCCAGCATTTT.

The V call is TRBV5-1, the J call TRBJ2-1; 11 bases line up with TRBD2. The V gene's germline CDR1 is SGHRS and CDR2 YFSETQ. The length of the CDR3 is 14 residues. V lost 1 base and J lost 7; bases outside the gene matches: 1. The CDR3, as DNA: TGCGCCAGCAGCTTGACTAGCGGGGGTAATGAGCAGTTCTTC. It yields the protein CASSLTSGGNEQFF.

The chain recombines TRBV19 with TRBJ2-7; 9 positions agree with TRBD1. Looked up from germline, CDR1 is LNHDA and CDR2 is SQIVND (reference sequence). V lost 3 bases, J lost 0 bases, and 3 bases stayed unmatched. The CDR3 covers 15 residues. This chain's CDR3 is CASSIVGQGSYEQYF. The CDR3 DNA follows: TGTGCCAGTAGTATCGTGGGACAGGGCTCCTACGAGCAGTACTTC.

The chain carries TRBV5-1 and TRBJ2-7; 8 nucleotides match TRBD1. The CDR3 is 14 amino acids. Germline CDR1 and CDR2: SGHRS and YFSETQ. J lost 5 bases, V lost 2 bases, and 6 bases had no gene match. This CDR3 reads CASSFTRGLNEQYF. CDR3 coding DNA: TGCGCCAGCAGCTTTACCAGGGGGCTTAACGAGCAGTACTTC.

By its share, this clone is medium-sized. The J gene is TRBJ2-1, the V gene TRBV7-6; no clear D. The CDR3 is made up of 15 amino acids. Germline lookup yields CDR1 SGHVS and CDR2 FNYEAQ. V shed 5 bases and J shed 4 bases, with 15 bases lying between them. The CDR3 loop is CASSPLLSLYNEQFF. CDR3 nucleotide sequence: TGTGCCAGCAGCCCTCTGCTCTCCCTTTACAATGAGCAGTTCTTC. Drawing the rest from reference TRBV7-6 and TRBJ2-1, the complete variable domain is GAGVSQSPRYKVTKRGQDVALRCDPISGHVSLYWYRQALGQGPEFLTYFNYEAQQDKSGLPNDRFSAERPEGSISTLTIQRTEQRDSAMYRCASSPLLSLYNEQFFGPGTRLTVL.

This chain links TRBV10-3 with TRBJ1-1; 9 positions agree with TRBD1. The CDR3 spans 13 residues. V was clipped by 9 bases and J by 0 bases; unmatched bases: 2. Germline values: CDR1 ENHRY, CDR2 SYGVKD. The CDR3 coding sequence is TGTGCCATAGGACAGGGGATGAACACTGAAGCTTTCTTT. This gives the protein CAIGQGMNTEAFF.